A selection of T cell receptor beta chains follows, all from one sample in a study of cytomegalovirus exposure and HLA in healthy donors. The table came from immunoSEQ multiplex PCR; TCRdb's copy has only in-frame clones and leaves some out. The sample comprises some 150,000 clones, around 82% of which are singletons, and approximately 6.3% rests with the top ten. The sample comprised PBMCs. These receptors all stem from a woman in her fifties or sixties in good health and CMV-seropositive. Each CDR3 is given with its conserved first and last residue. Each record gives: D gene, J gene, V gene, clone size, CDR3 DNA, CDR3 protein. D genes are given only for firm matches. Some rows mark clone size as missing; the rest say once, few, many or name a class of expanded clone.

TRBD2,TRBJ2-1,TRBV6-1,NA,TGTGCCAGCAGTGGGCTAGCGGGGCTCTACAATGAGCAGTTCTTC,CASSGLAGLYNEQFF
TRBD1,TRBJ1-5,TRBV5-1,NA,TGCGCCAGCAGTCCGGACAGGGGAGACCAGCCCCAGCATTTT,CASSPDRGDQPQHF
NA,TRBJ1-5,TRBV9,once,TGTGCCAGCAGCTCAGGGGACCACAATCAGCCCCAGCATTTT,CASSSGDHNQPQHF
TRBD1,TRBJ2-4,TRBV28,NA,TGTGCCAGCAGTCTGACAGGGTCACAGAAAAGAAACATTCAGTACTTC,CASSLTGSQKRNIQYF
NA,TRBJ1-1,TRBV19,once,TGTGCCAGTAGGGGTACAGTGAACACTGAAGCTTTCTTT,CASRGTVNTEAFF
NA,TRBJ1-2,TRBV9,NA,TGTGCCAGCAGCGTATCCCCCTCGGGTGGCTACACCTTC,CASSVSPSGGYTF
NA,TRBJ1-1,TRBV7-8,NA,TGTGCCAGCAGCTTAGTTCAGGATCGGGCTTTCTTT,CASSLVQDRAFF
NA,TRBJ1-5,TRBV7-8,NA,TGTGCCAGCAGCTTTTCAAGCGATCAGCCCCAGCATTTT,CASSFSSDQPQHF
TRBD1,TRBJ2-1,TRBV5-4,NA,TGTGCCAGCAGCCAAGGGACAGGGGGCTACAATGAGCAGTTCTTC,CASSQGTGGYNEQFF
TRBD1,TRBJ1-4,TRBV25-1,NA,TGTGCCAGCAGTGAACAGGGGGCGAATGAAAAACTGTTTTTT,CASSEQGANEKLFF
NA,TRBJ2-7,TRBV5-6,NA,TGTGCCAGCAGCCCTGGGGGACTCTCCTACGAGCAGTACTTC,CASSPGGLSYEQYF